The clone carrying this T cell receptor beta chain occurred a few times. No antigen is known for it. This sample was taken from a study of T cells after yellow fever vaccination. Conversion of TCR transcripts into cDNA relied on 5'RACE template switching, which added a universal primer site and UMIs. TCRdb itself ran the 5' RACE reads through MiXCR, one entry per CDR3 protein. The sample yields around 550,000 distinct CDR3 sequences, under 25% seen once. Germline V gene sequence: CDR1 SGHAT, CDR2 FQNNGV. V was clipped by 5 bases and J by 9 bases, with 17 bases between them. This CDR3 spans 14 amino acids. General observations from the study: Repertoires sorted by FACS could include abundant clonotypes that are contaminants from the bulk population. Weaker, the secondary response had a peak occurring faster, on day 5 versus 15. After the booster, about 95% of CD4 and just over 85% of CD8 primary-response clones were re-detected.

This chain links TRBV11-2 with TRBJ2-1, with D possibly matching TRBD2 (5 bases). The source of this sequence is a man between 25 and 39 years old who received the YFV17D yellow fever vaccine. Sequenced material: PBMCs, taken 15 days after the yellow fever booster vaccination. The DNA for the CDR3 is TGTGCCAGCAGCCAAACACTAGATAGGGTTGAGCAGTTCTTC. This codes for CASSQTLDRVEQFF.